This T cell receptor beta chain was observed in a study of Graves' ophthalmopathy and Graves' hyperthyroidism. Study-wide context: Ophthalmopathy not arising within 18 months of follow-up defined hyperthyroidism as stable.

Amplification from RNA transcripts yielded the TCR beta CDR3 regions. The first-round RT-PCR employed HTBI primers together with the Qiagen OneStep RT-PCR kit. A multiplex PCR was then performed as the second round. Each CDR3 protein gets one entry after TCRdb re-called the multiplex PCR reads with MiXCR. The sample yields around 1.1 million distinct CDR3 sequences, about 38% seen once. Overall study findings and caveats: In separating ophthalmopathy from stable hyperthyroidism, a 13-signature model achieved 85% to 90% sensitivity and about 80% specificity.

V lost 3 bases and J 5 bases, leaving 11 bases between the germline ends. The CDR3 has 13 residues. The germline V gene has CDR1 SGHAT and CDR2 FQNNGV. Many counts were recorded for this clonotype. The target antigen is unknown. The hyperthyroidism patients, aged 18 to 65, had been newly diagnosed, with under 2 months' duration. Specimen: peripheral blood or thyroid tissue (not recorded which). The sequence was obtained from an adult man with Graves' hyperthyroidism. The chain has TRBV11-2 and TRBJ2-7; no clear D gene. The CDR3 coding sequence is TGTGCCAGCAGCTTGGGTTCCGGCGACGAGCAGTACTTC. Its protein is CASSLGSGDEQYF. Full variable domain (missing parts from reference TRBV11-2 and TRBJ2-7): EAGVAQSPRYKIIEKRQSVAFWCNPISGHATLYWYQQILGQGPKLLIQFQNNGVVDDSQLPKDRFSAERLKGVDSTLKIQPAKLEDSAVYLCASSLGSGDEQYFGPGTRLTVT.